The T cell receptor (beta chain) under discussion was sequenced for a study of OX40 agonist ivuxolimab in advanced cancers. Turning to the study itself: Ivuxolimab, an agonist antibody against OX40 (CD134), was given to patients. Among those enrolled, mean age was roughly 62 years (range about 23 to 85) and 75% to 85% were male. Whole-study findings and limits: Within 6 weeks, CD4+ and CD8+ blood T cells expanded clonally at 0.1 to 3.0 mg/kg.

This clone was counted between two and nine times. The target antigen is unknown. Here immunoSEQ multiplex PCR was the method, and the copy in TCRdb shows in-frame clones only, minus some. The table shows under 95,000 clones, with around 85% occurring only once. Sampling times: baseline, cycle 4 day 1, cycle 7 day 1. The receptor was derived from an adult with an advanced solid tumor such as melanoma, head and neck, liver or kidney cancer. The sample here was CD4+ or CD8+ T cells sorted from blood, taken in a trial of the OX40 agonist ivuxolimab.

CDR3 DNA: TGTGCCAGCAGTCCAGACCCCACCTACTATGGCTACACCTTC. It encodes CASSPDPTYYGYTF. V is TRBV11-2 and J is TRBJ1-2; the D is unclear. Germline assignment: CDR1 SGHAT and CDR2 FQNNGV. Trimming took 6 bases from V and 3 from J, leaving 14 bases between them. CDR3 length: 14 residues.